The rows below give T cell receptor beta chains drawn from one sample of a study of cytomegalovirus exposure and HLA in healthy donors. Data came from immunoSEQ multiplex PCR; TCRdb stores just in-frame clones and leaves some out. The sample consists of 200,000 to 250,000 clones, around four fifths of them appearing once. The sample comprised PBMCs. These TCRs come from a woman between 40 and 50 years old in good health and CMV-seronegative. Each CDR3 is given with its conserved first and last residue. Fields, in order: CDR3 DNA, CDR3 protein, V gene, J gene, D gene, clone size. A D gene is named only where the DNA matches it firmly. Expanded clones are given a class, and other clones once, few, many or no size at all.

DNA: TGTGCCAGCTCACCGGGAGGGGTCAGGTCCACACACGAGCAGTACTTC
CDR3: CASSPGGVRSTHEQYF
V: TRBV18
J: TRBJ2-7
D: TRBD2
size: .

DNA: TGCGCCAGCAGCTTCGTTATGGGCAGGGGGCACTACGAGCAGTACTTC
CDR3: CASSFVMGRGHYEQYF
V: TRBV5-1
J: TRBJ2-7
D: TRBD1
size: few

DNA: TGTGCCAGCAGGCGGGCTAGCGGGGATTTCGATGAGCAGTTCTTC
CDR3: CASRRASGDFDEQFF
V: TRBV7-9
J: TRBJ2-1
D: TRBD2
size: once

DNA: TGTGCCACCCGACTCCGGGACAGGGCGGATAATGAGCAGTTCTTC
CDR3: CATRLRDRADNEQFF
V: TRBV6-5
J: TRBJ2-1
D: TRBD1
size: .

DNA: TGTGCCTGGAGTGTATCCAGCGGGAGCGACATTCAGTACTTC
CDR3: CAWSVSSGSDIQYF
V: TRBV30
J: TRBJ2-4
D: TRBD2
size: .

DNA: TGTGCCAGCAGTTTCTCCGGACAGAGCAATCAGCCCCAGCATTTT
CDR3: CASSFSGQSNQPQHF
V: TRBV27
J: TRBJ1-5
D: .
size: .

DNA: TGTGCCAGCAGTACGACAGGGGGGCATTACGAGCAGTACTTC
CDR3: CASSTTGGHYEQYF
V: TRBV27
J: TRBJ2-7
D: TRBD1
size: .

DNA: TGTGCCAGTAGTACAGGGGGGAACACTGAAGCTTTCTTT
CDR3: CASSTGGNTEAFF
V: TRBV19
J: TRBJ1-1
D: TRBD1
size: .

DNA: TGTGCCACCAGCGGGCAGATTCGCGAAAGCTCCTACAATGAGCAGTTCTTC
CDR3: CATSGQIRESSYNEQFF
V: TRBV15
J: TRBJ2-1
D: .
size: .

DNA: TGTGCCTGGAGGACAACCCCCCTCGGCTTTAGCGGGCAACGCTGGCCTAGCACAGATACGCAGTATTTT
CDR3: CAWRTTPLGFSGQRWPSTDTQYF
V: TRBV30
J: TRBJ2-3
D: TRBD2
size: .

DNA: TGTGCCAGCTCACCACGAGTTTCCCGAGCGACCACTGAAGCTTTCTTT
CDR3: CASSPRVSRATTEAFF
V: TRBV18
J: TRBJ1-1
D: .
size: .

DNA: TGTGCCAGCAGCTCACCGGGGATCGGCGGCTACACCTTC
CDR3: CASSSPGIGGYTF
V: TRBV7-3
J: TRBJ1-2
D: .
size: once

DNA: TGTGCTAGTGGTTCCGGGGGGGCGGTGGTGCAGTACTTC
CDR3: CASGSGGAVVQYF
V: TRBV12-5
J: TRBJ2-7
D: TRBD2
size: .

DNA: TGTGCCAGCAGCCCCGGACTAGCGGGAGGGCCTAGTCCCGGGGAGCTGTTTTTT
CDR3: CASSPGLAGGPSPGELFF
V: TRBV7-6
J: TRBJ2-2
D: TRBD2
size: .

DNA: TGCGCCAGCAGCCACCAAATCAAGGGGACGGGGGGAACTGAAGCTTTCTTT
CDR3: CASSHQIKGTGGTEAFF
V: TRBV4-1
J: TRBJ1-1
D: .
size: .

DNA: TGTGCCAGCTCACCTTCACAGGCGGGCACAGATACGCAGTATTTT
CDR3: CASSPSQAGTDTQYF
V: TRBV18
J: TRBJ2-3
D: .
size: .

DNA: TGTGCCAGCAGCATTCAGTACACCGGGGAGCTGTTTTTT
CDR3: CASSIQYTGELFF
V: TRBV7-2
J: TRBJ2-2
D: .
size: .

DNA: TGTGCCAACAAGCAGGTAGCGGGACGACACAGTGAGCAGTTCTTC
CDR3: CANKQVAGRHSEQFF
V: TRBV7-2
J: TRBJ2-1
D: TRBD2
size: .

DNA: TGTGCCGGCTCGACGGGACAGCGCTCCTACGAGCAGTACTTC
CDR3: CAGSTGQRSYEQYF
V: TRBV28
J: TRBJ2-7
D: TRBD1
size: .

DNA: TGTGCCAGCAGTTTCTCCGGGACAGGGGAACTCGAGCAGTACTTC
CDR3: CASSFSGTGELEQYF
V: TRBV28
J: TRBJ2-7
D: TRBD1
size: once

DNA: TGTGCCAGCAGTCCTCCAGGGAACACTGAAGCTTTCTTT
CDR3: CASSPPGNTEAFF
V: TRBV7-9
J: TRBJ1-1
D: .
size: few

DNA: TGTGCCAGCAACTCAGCGGGTAGGGACACTGAAGCTTTCTTT
CDR3: CASNSAGRDTEAFF
V: TRBV27
J: TRBJ1-1
D: .
size: .

DNA: TGCGCCAGCAGCTCAAATCCAGGGAATCAGCCCCAGCATTTT
CDR3: CASSSNPGNQPQHF
V: TRBV5-1
J: TRBJ1-5
D: .
size: .

DNA: TGTGCCAGCAGCTTCGGACAGCCAAACTCTGGAAACACCATATATTTT
CDR3: CASSFGQPNSGNTIYF
V: TRBV7-9
J: TRBJ1-3
D: .
size: .

DNA: TGTGCCAGTAGTCTCGGGACAGTAATCGCTTATGGCTACACCTTC
CDR3: CASSLGTVIAYGYTF
V: TRBV19
J: TRBJ1-2
D: TRBD1
size: .

DNA: TGTGCCAGCAGCTTAGCGCTTCGGGAAAAACTGTTTTTT
CDR3: CASSLALREKLFF
V: TRBV7-9
J: TRBJ1-4
D: .
size: .

DNA: TGTGCCAGCAGTTTACTAAACCCTTTAGGACAGTCTTATGGCTACACCTTC
CDR3: CASSLLNPLGQSYGYTF
V: TRBV28
J: TRBJ1-2
D: .
size: .

DNA: TGCAGCGTTGAAGGCTCGAGGTACCTAGCCTACAATGAGCAGTTCTTC
CDR3: CSVEGSRYLAYNEQFF
V: TRBV29-1
J: TRBJ2-1
D: .
size: .

DNA: TGTGCCAGCAGTTTAGGGACAGGGGGCCCTAGTCGCACCGGGGAGCTGTTTTTT
CDR3: CASSLGTGGPSRTGELFF
V: TRBV27
J: TRBJ2-2
D: TRBD1
size: .

DNA: TGCGCCAGCAGACCGATCCCGGGACAGGCGAAGAACACTGAAGCTTTCTTT
CDR3: CASRPIPGQAKNTEAFF
V: TRBV5-1
J: TRBJ1-1
D: TRBD1
size: .

DNA: TGTGCCAGCAGTGTAACAGGGTCCGGGGAGCTGTTTTTT
CDR3: CASSVTGSGELFF
V: TRBV2
J: TRBJ2-2
D: .
size: .

DNA: TGTGCCAGCACCCTCGGGGGGTCGGGGTACTACGAGCAGTACTTC
CDR3: CASTLGGSGYYEQYF
V: TRBV11-2
J: TRBJ2-7
D: TRBD2
size: .

DNA: TGTGCCAGCAGCCCGGGACAGGGGGGAGAGACCCAGTACTTC
CDR3: CASSPGQGGETQYF
V: TRBV11-2
J: TRBJ2-5
D: TRBD1
size: .

DNA: TGTGCCAGCAGCTTGGGGGGACTAGTTGCCTCCTACAATGAGCAGTTCTTC
CDR3: CASSLGGLVASYNEQFF
V: TRBV12-1
J: TRBJ2-1
D: .
size: .

DNA: TGTGCCAGCAGCTTAGTTCCAGGGAACTACAATGAGCAGTTCTTC
CDR3: CASSLVPGNYNEQFF
V: TRBV11-1
J: TRBJ2-1
D: .
size: .

DNA: TGTGCCAGCAGATTAAGGACAGGGGCTATGGCCACTGAAGCTTTCTTT
CDR3: CASRLRTGAMATEAFF
V: TRBV27
J: TRBJ1-1
D: TRBD1
size: .

DNA: TGTGCCAGCAGAGTAAACACGGGACTTCAGGGCTTGGATACGCAGTATTTT
CDR3: CASRVNTGLQGLDTQYF
V: TRBV27
J: TRBJ2-3
D: .
size: .

DNA: TGTGCCAGCAGTCGTAATTCGGGTAGGGGTAATTCACCCCTCCACTTT
CDR3: CASSRNSGRGNSPLHF
V: TRBV6-4
J: TRBJ1-6
D: .
size: once

DNA: TGTGCCAGCAGCTTGGGGTTAGCGGCCGGCACAGATACGCAGTATTTT
CDR3: CASSLGLAAGTDTQYF
V: TRBV5-4
J: TRBJ2-3
D: .
size: .

DNA: TGTGCCAGCAGCTTATATGTTTTTGACAGTCAGAGCAATCAGCCCCAGCATTTT
CDR3: CASSLYVFDSQSNQPQHF
V: TRBV7-8
J: TRBJ1-5
D: .
size: .

DNA: TGTGCCAGCAGCGTATCGCATGGGACAGGGAATGATGGCTACACCTTC
CDR3: CASSVSHGTGNDGYTF
V: TRBV4-2
J: TRBJ1-2
D: TRBD1
size: .

DNA: TGCGCCAGCAGCCTTCTAGGACAGCCCTCTGGGGCCAACGTCCTGACTTTC
CDR3: CASSLLGQPSGANVLTF
V: TRBV4-1
J: TRBJ2-6
D: .
size: .

DNA: TGTGCCAGTAGTACGGACAGACCTAGCAATCAGCCCCAGCATTTT
CDR3: CASSTDRPSNQPQHF
V: TRBV19
J: TRBJ1-5
D: .
size: .

DNA: TGCGCCAGCAGCTTGGCCGGGAGACCCCTCCACTTT
CDR3: CASSLAGRPLHF
V: TRBV5-1
J: TRBJ1-6
D: .
size: .

DNA: TGTGCCAGCAGCGCCTCTAGCGGGAGCCCTCAAGAGACCCAGTACTTC
CDR3: CASSASSGSPQETQYF
V: TRBV7-9
J: TRBJ2-5
D: TRBD2
size: once

DNA: TGTGCCAGCAGTGAATCTTCAGGTGGGCTAGCGAGCACAGATACGCAGTATTTT
CDR3: CASSESSGGLASTDTQYF
V: TRBV6-1
J: TRBJ2-3
D: .
size: .

DNA: TGTGCCAGCAATGGGGGGAAGACTAATGAAAAACTGTTTTTT
CDR3: CASNGGKTNEKLFF
V: TRBV9
J: TRBJ1-4
D: .
size: .

DNA: TGCAGCGCAATCACAGGGGTAGCCAAAAACATTCAGTACTTC
CDR3: CSAITGVAKNIQYF
V: TRBV29-1
J: TRBJ2-4
D: TRBD1
size: .

DNA: TGTGCCAGCAGTTATCCGGGGGGCACTGAAGCTTTCTTT
CDR3: CASSYPGGTEAFF
V: TRBV27
J: TRBJ1-1
D: .
size: once

DNA: TGTGCCACCAGCAGAGATTTCGCGGGTGGAGAAAAACTGTTTTTT
CDR3: CATSRDFAGGEKLFF
V: TRBV15
J: TRBJ1-4
D: .
size: .

DNA: TGTGCCAGCAGTGAGCGACTAGCGGGCCCCTACGAGCAGTACTTC
CDR3: CASSERLAGPYEQYF
V: TRBV6-6
J: TRBJ2-7
D: TRBD2
size: .

DNA: TGCGCCAGCAGCCCACTTTCGACAGGGGGCTACGAGCAGTACTTC
CDR3: CASSPLSTGGYEQYF
V: TRBV4-1
J: TRBJ2-7
D: TRBD1
size: .

DNA: TGTGCCAGCAGCGTAGCGGGAGGGCCCGGCAATGAGCAGTTCTTC
CDR3: CASSVAGGPGNEQFF
V: TRBV9
J: TRBJ2-1
D: TRBD2
size: .